The next 28 T cell receptor beta chains were all read from a single sample in a study of T cells in Graves' hyperthyroidism and ophthalmopathy. Researchers amplified the TCR beta CDR3 regions from RNA transcripts. HTBI primers were used for first-round RT-PCR of the TCR CDR3. One entry per CDR3 protein, called by TCRdb with MiXCR from the multiplex PCR reads. The sample shows under 350,000 distinct CDR3 sequences, 15% to 20% of them seen only once. Sample: blood. The source of these receptors is a woman between 50 and 59 years old with Graves' hyperthyroidism.

At least ten counts were recorded for this clonotype. The chain is built from TRBV7-2 and TRBJ2-3, with 7 bases aligning to TRBD2. From germline, CDR1 is SGHTA and CDR2 FQGNSA. CDR3 size: 13 residues. V dropped 6 bases and J dropped 9; count of bases not matched to a gene: 9. The CDR3 nucleotides read TGTGCCAGCAGTCGAGAAAGGGGAGGGACGCAGTATTTT. Translation gives CASSRERGGTQYF.

This clonotype was observed a few times. In DNA, the CDR3 is TGTGCCTGGAGTGTAAAATCACCCCTCCACTTT. Protein: CAWSVKSPLHF. The gene calls are TRBV30 and TRBJ1-6; D unclear. In germline, CDR1 is GTSNPN, CDR2 SVGIG (reference sequence). CDR3 length: 11 amino acids. Trimming took 0 bases from V and 10 from J, leaving 4 bases between them.

In its sample, this clonotype was seen many times. As DNA, the CDR3 is TGTGCCAGCCGACTAGCGGGTTTGACGGGGGCCAACGTCCTGACTTTC. It specifies CASRLAGLTGANVLTF. V is TRBV11-2 and J is TRBJ2-6, with 10 positions matching TRBD2. This CDR3 has 16 residues. Germline CDR1 reads SGHAT; CDR2 reads FQNNGV. Germline trimming cut 8 bases from V and 4 bases from J; bases unmatched to any gene: 8.

This clonotype was observed a few times. The V gene is TRBV3-1, the J gene TRBJ2-2, with 14 bases aligning to TRBD2. Per germline, CDR1 LGHDT and CDR2 YNNKEL (reference sequence). This CDR3 region has 16 residues. The junction had 6 bases not matched to a gene; V was cut back by 5 bases and J by 7 bases. The CDR3 nucleotides read TGTGCCAGCAGCAAGGGACTAGCGGGAGATGACGGGGAGCTGTTTTTT. As protein: CASSKGLAGDDGELFF.

Only a few counts were recorded for this clonotype. The chain couples TRBV7-8 to TRBJ1-1; D is unclear. CDR1 is SGHVS and CDR2 is FQNEAQ in the germline V gene. This CDR3 spans 13 amino acids. V dropped 4 bases and J dropped 5 bases, with 11 bases sitting between them. In DNA form, the CDR3 reads TGTGCCAGCAGCTCAGCTCACGGGACTGAAGCTTTCTTT. Protein sequence: CASSSAHGTEAFF.

The chain employs TRBV28 and TRBJ1-6; perhaps TRBD1 as D (6 bases). Germline V gene sequence: CDR1 MDHEN, CDR2 SYDVKM. Trimming stripped 6 bases from V and 5 bases from J, with 14 bases between. The CDR3 has 15 residues. CDR3 amino acids: CASRTQGPHNSPLHF. Written as DNA, the CDR3 is TGTGCCAGCAGAACACAGGGCCCACATAATTCACCCCTCCACTTT.

This clonotype was seen only a few times. This chain links TRBV10-3 with TRBJ2-3, with no clear D. Deletions cut 10 bases from V and 4 bases from J, with 9 bases between. Germline V CDR1 and CDR2: ENHRY, SYGVKD. The CDR3 extends over 11 amino acids. In nucleotides, the CDR3 is TGTGCCACCACGGCGGCAGATACGCAGTATTTT. This codes for CATTAADTQYF.

In its sample, this clonotype was seen a few times. The V call is TRBV19, the J call TRBJ1-5; D remains unclear. Germline V gene sequence: CDR1 LNHDA, CDR2 SQIVND (reference sequence). V lost 7 bases to trimming and J lost 7 bases, with 14 bases between them. This CDR3 is built from 13 residues. CDR3 loop: CASTLGFAQPQHF. In DNA form, the CDR3 reads TGTGCCAGTACCCTGGGGTTTGCACAGCCCCAGCATTTT.

The chain carries TRBV12-5 and TRBJ2-3; maybe TRBD1 (5 bases). The V and J ends lost 6 bases and 6 bases respectively, with 13 bases between them. CDR1 and CDR2 from the germline V gene are LGHNT and FRNRAP. The CDR3 runs to 13 residues. The CDR3 loop is CASGDPGLDTQYF. The CDR3 DNA follows: TGTGCTAGTGGAGATCCAGGGTTGGATACGCAGTATTTT.

This clonotype was detected many times. The chain carries TRBV28 and TRBJ1-2; 7 nucleotides align to TRBD1. Germline CDR1 and CDR2: MDHEN and SYDVKM. V lost 6 bases to trimming and J lost 7 bases; unmatched junction nucleotides: 5. This CDR3 is built from 12 residues. CDR3 in DNA: TGTGCCAGCAGACAGGGGACGGGTGGCTACACCTTC. This sequence encodes CASRQGTGGYTF.

This clonotype was seen many times. V is TRBV2 and J is TRBJ2-1; D uncertain. The V gene lost 4 bases and the J gene lost 10 bases, with 5 bases spanning the gap. Germline V gives CDR1 SNHLY, CDR2 FYNNEI. The CDR3 has 10 residues. DNA for the CDR3: TGTGCCAGCAGTGCTGGGGAGCAGTTCTTC. Its translation is CASSAGEQFF.

This chain uses TRBV6-4 with TRBJ2-3; 7 bases map to TRBD2. V shed 7 bases, J shed 2 bases, and the junction held 6 bases outside the gene matches. The CDR3 extends over 14 amino acids. Germline CDR1 is MRHNA and CDR2 is SNTAGT. The CDR3 protein is CASKAGIDTDTQYF. The CDR3 bases are TGTGCCAGCAAAGCGGGGATCGACACAGATACGCAGTATTTT.

CDR3 loop: CASSGGQGASFDQLFF. The CDR3 DNA sequence: TGCGCCAGCAGCGGCGGACAGGGGGCGTCTTTTGATCAACTGTTTTTT. V and J are TRBV5-1 and TRBJ1-4; 11 nucleotides align to TRBD1. Germline V gene lookup returns CDR1 SGHRS and CDR2 YFSETQ. The CDR3 is 16 residues long. The J segment lost 12 bases and the V segment lost 4 bases, leaving 14 bases of the junction unmatched.

This clonotype was observed at least ten times. The chain is built from TRBV20-1 and TRBJ2-5; 10 bases match TRBD1. Germline CDR1 is DFQATT and CDR2 is SNEGSKA (reference sequence). The CDR3 sequence is 15 residues long. V was clipped by 3 bases and J by 4 bases; unmatched bases: 8. CDR3 nucleotides: TGCAGTGCTAGCCGAGGGGGACAGGGGTTAGAGACCCAGTACTTC. It codes for CSASRGGQGLETQYF.

This clonotype was counted a few times. CDR3 DNA: TGTGCCACCAGTGATTTCGGGGACACAGATACGCAGTATTTT. Protein product: CATSDFGDTDTQYF. V is TRBV24-1 and J is TRBJ2-3; D is possibly TRBD2 (5 bases). The CDR3 is 14 residues long. V was pared by 1 base and J by 2 bases, with 6 bases between. In germline, CDR1 is KGHDR, CDR2 SFDVKD.

This clonotype was counted ten times or more. The V gene is TRBV3-1, the J gene TRBJ2-3; no reliable D call. CDR3 length equals 12 residues. The germline V and J ends were trimmed by 6 bases and 3 bases, with 7 bases remaining between them. The germline V gene encodes CDR1 LGHDT and CDR2 YNNKEL (reference sequence). DNA for the CDR3: TGTGCCAGCAGGATTGGGACAGATACGCAGTATTTT. Translating gives CASRIGTDTQYF.

In this sample, this clonotype turned up many times. V and J are TRBV11-2 and TRBJ2-1; no clear D. This CDR3 comprises 11 residues. The ends were cut back, 3 bases at V and 8 bases at J, with 5 bases in the middle. Germline V gene sequence: CDR1 SGHAT, CDR2 FQNNGV. The CDR3 DNA is TGTGCCAGCAGCTTCCTCGATGAGCAGTTCTTC. Residues: CASSFLDEQFF.

This clonotype was found a few times. V and J are TRBV5-1 and TRBJ2-3; D unresolved. The germline V gene encodes CDR1 SGHRS and CDR2 YFSETQ. The CDR3 runs 14 residues. The V end was cut by 5 bases, the J end by 0 bases, with 10 bases between. Here the CDR3 reads CASSSQTSTDTQYF. DNA for the CDR3: TGCGCCAGCAGTTCTCAGACAAGCACAGATACGCAGTATTTT.

This clonotype was picked up a small number of times. The chain couples TRBV2 to TRBJ2-7; D is uncertain. Germline V CDR1 and CDR2: SNHLY, FYNNEI. V lost 4 bases and J 6 bases, leaving 10 bases between the germline ends. This CDR3 is built from 12 residues. The DNA for the CDR3 is TGTGCCAGCAGTGCTGTACGACGCGAGCAGTACTTC. Translating gives CASSAVRREQYF.

This clonotype was detected ten times or more. The chain combines TRBV20-1 with TRBJ2-1; 7 nucleotides match TRBD2. The CDR3 covers 15 residues. V trimming: 2 bases; J trimming: 2 bases; junction bases outside the gene matches: 6. CDR1 is DFQATT and CDR2 is SNEGSKA in the germline V gene (reference sequence). The CDR3 DNA reads as TGCAGTGCTAGAAGATCGGGAGGACCCTACAATGAGCAGTTCTTC. It translates to CSARRSGGPYNEQFF.

In its sample, this clonotype was seen many times. The chain is built from TRBV2 and TRBJ1-2, with 9 bases matching TRBD1. Per germline, CDR1 SNHLY and CDR2 FYNNEI. The J segment lost 4 bases and the V segment lost 6 bases, leaving 6 bases of the junction unmatched. The length of the CDR3 is 14 residues. CDR3 coding DNA: TGTGCCAGCAGCGCGGGACAGGGACCCTATGGCTACACCTTC. Amino acid sequence: CASSAGQGPYGYTF. The variable domain in full, completed from reference TRBV2 and TRBJ1-2, reads EPEVTQTPSHQVTQMGQEVILRCVPISNHLYFYWYRQILGQKVEFLVSFYNNEISEKSEIFDDQFSVERPDGSNFTLKIRSTKLEDSAMYFCASSAGQGPYGYTFGSGTRLTVV.

This clonotype was counted only a few times. The genes are TRBV20-1 and TRBJ2-5; D uncertain. V lost 3 bases to trimming and J lost 7 bases, with 6 bases between them. This CDR3 region has 10 residues. Germline CDR1 and CDR2: DFQATT and SNEGSKA (reference sequence). The CDR3 region has the DNA TGCAGTGCTAGCCTTGCGACCCAGTACTTC. Protein: CSASLATQYF.

This chain joins TRBV14 and TRBJ2-1, with 7 bases fitting TRBD2. The CDR3 runs 17 residues. V shed 4 bases, J shed 0 bases, and the junction held 9 bases outside the gene matches. Germline CDR1 SGHDN, CDR2 FVKESK. For the CDR3, the DNA is TGTGCCAGCAGCCGAATCCTAGCGGCGATCTCCTACAATGAGCAGTTCTTC. Translation: CASSRILAAISYNEQFF.

This clonotype was counted many times. This chain uses TRBV28 with TRBJ2-2; 7 positions agree with TRBD1. Germline-derived CDR1 and CDR2 are MDHEN and SYDVKM. J lost 5 bases, V lost 5 bases, and 5 bases had no gene match. This CDR3 region has 14 residues. CDR3 in amino acids: CASSRQGVTGELFF. CDR3 in DNA: TGTGCCAGCAGTCGACAGGGTGTGACCGGGGAGCTGTTTTTT. Variable domain in full (rest from reference TRBV28 and TRBJ2-2): DVKVTQSSRYLVKRTGEKVFLECVQDMDHENMFWYRQDPGLGLRLIYFSYDVKMKEKGDIPEGYSVSREKKERFSLILESASTNQTSMYLCASSRQGVTGELFFGEGSRLTVL.

This clonotype was counted at least ten times. The V gene is TRBV7-8, the J gene TRBJ2-3; tentatively, D is TRBD1 or TRBD2 (5 bases each). V was cut by 7 bases and J by 0 bases, with 17 bases left in between. The CDR3 is 16 residues long. The V gene's germline CDR1 is SGHVS and CDR2 FQNEAQ. DNA of the CDR3: TGTGCCAGCACCCACACGGGGCTAACTAGCACAGATACGCAGTATTTT. Translation gives CASTHTGLTSTDTQYF.

Many counts were recorded for this clonotype. The rearrangement links TRBV20-1 to TRBJ1-4, with D possibly being TRBD1 (6 bases). Per germline, CDR1 DFQATT and CDR2 SNEGSKA (reference sequence). V was clipped by 6 bases and J by 7 bases, with 18 bases between them. The CDR3 runs to 14 residues. CDR3 sequence (DNA): TGCAGTGCAACACAGGGAACGTTCCGTGAAAAACTGTTTTTT. The encoded protein is CSATQGTFREKLFF.

The chain couples TRBV20-1 to TRBJ2-3; 9 bases map to TRBD1. The CDR3 length is 15 residues. J lost 4 bases, V lost 0 bases, and 5 bases had no gene match. The germline CDR1 and CDR2 sequences are DFQATT and SNEGSKA (reference sequence). The chain's CDR3 is CSARDRQGVSDTQYF. The DNA for the CDR3 is TGCAGTGCTAGAGATCGACAGGGGGTTTCAGATACGCAGTATTTT.

This clonotype was seen a few times. V usage is TRBV11-2 and J usage is TRBJ2-5; either TRBD1 or TRBD2 may supply D (5 bases each). The CDR3 loop spans 15 amino acids. V was trimmed by 5 bases and J by 0 bases, leaving 13 bases between them. The germline gives CDR1 SGHAT, CDR2 FQNNGV. CDR3 bases: TGTGCCAGCAGCCCGGGACGGACGTACCAAGAGACCCAGTACTTC. Translated, it gives CASSPGRTYQETQYF.